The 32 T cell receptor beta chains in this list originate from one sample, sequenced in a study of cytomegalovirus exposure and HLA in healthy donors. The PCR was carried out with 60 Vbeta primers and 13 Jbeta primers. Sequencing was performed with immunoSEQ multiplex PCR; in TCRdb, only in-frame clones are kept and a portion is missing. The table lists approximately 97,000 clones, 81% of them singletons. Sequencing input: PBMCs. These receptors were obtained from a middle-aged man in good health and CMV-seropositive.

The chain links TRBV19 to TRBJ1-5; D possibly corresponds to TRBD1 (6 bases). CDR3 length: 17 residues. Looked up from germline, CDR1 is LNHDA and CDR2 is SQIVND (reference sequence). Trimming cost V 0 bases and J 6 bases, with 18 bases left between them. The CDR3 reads CASSIDLATVGGQPQHF. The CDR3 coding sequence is TGTGCCAGTAGTATAGATCTGGCGACAGTAGGGGGTCAGCCCCAGCATTTT.

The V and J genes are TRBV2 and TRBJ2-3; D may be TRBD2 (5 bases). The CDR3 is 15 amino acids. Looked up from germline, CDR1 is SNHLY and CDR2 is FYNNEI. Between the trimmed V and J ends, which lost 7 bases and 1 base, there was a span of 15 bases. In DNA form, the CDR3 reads TGTGCCAGCACCTCGAACGGGATGGGCACAGATACGCAGTATTTT. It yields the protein CASTSNGMGTDTQYF.

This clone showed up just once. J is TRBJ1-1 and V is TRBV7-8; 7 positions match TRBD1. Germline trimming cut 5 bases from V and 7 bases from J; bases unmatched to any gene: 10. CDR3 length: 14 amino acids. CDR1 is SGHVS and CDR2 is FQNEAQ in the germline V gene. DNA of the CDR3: TGTGCCAGCAGCACCCTCCGGGACAGAGGTGAAGCTTTCTTT. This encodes CASSTLRDRGEAFF.

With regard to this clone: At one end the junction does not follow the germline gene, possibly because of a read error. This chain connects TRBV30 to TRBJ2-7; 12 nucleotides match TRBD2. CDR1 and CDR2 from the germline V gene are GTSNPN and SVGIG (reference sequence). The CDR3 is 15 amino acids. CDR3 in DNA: TGTGCCTGGAGGACTAGCGGGAGTCTCTCCCACGAGCAGTACTTC. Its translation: CAWRTSGSLSHEQYF.

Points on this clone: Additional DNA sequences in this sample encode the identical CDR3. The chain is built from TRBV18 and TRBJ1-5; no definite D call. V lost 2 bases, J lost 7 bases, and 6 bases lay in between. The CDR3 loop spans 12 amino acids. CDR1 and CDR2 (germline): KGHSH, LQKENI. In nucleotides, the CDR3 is TGTGCCAGCTCACCAAGCGACCAGCCCCAGCATTTT. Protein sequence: CASSPSDQPQHF.

CDR3 sequence: CASSLGTSGRNHEQFF. The CDR3 DNA reads as TGTGCCAGCAGCTTGGGGACTAGCGGGAGGAACCATGAGCAGTTCTTC. The genes are TRBV11-2 and TRBJ2-1, with 15 bases aligning to TRBD2. This CDR3 contains 16 residues. Germline V gives CDR1 SGHAT, CDR2 FQNNGV. J was trimmed by 8 bases and V by 3 bases; bases with no gene match: 5. Based on the CDR3 plus reference TRBV11-2 and TRBJ2-1, the full variable domain is EAGVAQSPRYKIIEKRQSVAFWCNPISGHATLYWYQQILGQGPKLLIQFQNNGVVDDSQLPKDRFSAERLKGVDSTLKIQPAKLEDSAVYLCASSLGTSGRNHEQFFGPGTRLTVL.

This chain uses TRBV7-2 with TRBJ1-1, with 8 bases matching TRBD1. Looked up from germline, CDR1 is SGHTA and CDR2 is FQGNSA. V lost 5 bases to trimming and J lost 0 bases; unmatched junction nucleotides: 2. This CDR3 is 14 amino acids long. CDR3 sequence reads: CASSLGQVNTEAFF. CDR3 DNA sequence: TGTGCCAGCAGCCTGGGACAGGTGAACACTGAAGCTTTCTTT.

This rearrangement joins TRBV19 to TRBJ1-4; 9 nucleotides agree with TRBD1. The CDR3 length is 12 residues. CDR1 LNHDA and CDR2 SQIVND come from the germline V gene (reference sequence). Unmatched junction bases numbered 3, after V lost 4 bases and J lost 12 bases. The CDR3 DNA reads TGTGCCAGTAGTACCCGACAGGGGGAACTGTTTTTT. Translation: CASSTRQGELFF.

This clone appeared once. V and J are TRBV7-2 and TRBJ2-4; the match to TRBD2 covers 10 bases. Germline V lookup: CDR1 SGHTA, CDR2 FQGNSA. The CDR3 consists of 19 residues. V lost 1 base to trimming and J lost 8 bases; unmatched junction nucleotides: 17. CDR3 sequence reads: CASSLEPGLAEPWRDIQYF. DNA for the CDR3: TGTGCCAGCAGCTTAGAACCAGGACTAGCGGAACCATGGAGGGACATTCAGTACTTC.

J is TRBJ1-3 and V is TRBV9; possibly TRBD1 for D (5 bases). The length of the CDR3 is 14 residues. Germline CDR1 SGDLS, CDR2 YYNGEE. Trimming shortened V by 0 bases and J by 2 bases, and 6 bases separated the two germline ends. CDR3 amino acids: CASSVGQTGNTIYF. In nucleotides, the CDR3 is TGTGCCAGCAGCGTAGGACAGACTGGAAACACCATATATTTT.

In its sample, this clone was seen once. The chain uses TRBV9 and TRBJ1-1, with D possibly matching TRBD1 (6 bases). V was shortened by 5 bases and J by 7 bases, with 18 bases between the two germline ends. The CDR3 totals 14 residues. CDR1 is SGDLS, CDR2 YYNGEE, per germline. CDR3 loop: CASSRKGRDNEAFF. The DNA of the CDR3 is TGTGCCAGCAGTAGGAAGGGCCGGGACAATGAAGCTTTCTTT.

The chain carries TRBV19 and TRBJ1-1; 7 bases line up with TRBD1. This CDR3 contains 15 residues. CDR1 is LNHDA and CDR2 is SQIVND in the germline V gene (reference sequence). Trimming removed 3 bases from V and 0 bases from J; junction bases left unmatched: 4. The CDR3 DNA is TGTGCCAGTAGTATTCTTGGACAGGTGAACACTGAAGCTTTCTTT. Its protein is CASSILGQVNTEAFF.

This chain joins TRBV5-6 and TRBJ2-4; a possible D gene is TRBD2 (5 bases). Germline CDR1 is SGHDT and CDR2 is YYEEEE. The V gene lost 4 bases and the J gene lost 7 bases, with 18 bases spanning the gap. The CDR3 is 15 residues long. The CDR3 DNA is TGTGCCAGCAGCCAGAGAGGGCCCCGGACTAACATTCAGTACTTC. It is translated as CASSQRGPRTNIQYF.

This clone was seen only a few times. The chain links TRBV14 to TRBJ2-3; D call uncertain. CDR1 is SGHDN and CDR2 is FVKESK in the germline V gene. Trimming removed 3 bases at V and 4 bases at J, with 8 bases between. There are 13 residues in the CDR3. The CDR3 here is CASSHQDSDTQYF. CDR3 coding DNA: TGTGCCAGCAGCCATCAGGATTCAGATACGCAGTATTTT.

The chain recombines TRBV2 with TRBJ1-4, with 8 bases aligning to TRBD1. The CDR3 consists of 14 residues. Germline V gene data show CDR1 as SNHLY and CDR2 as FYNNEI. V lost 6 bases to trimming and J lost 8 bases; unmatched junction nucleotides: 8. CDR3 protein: CASSSDRGREKLFF. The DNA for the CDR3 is TGTGCCAGCAGCTCCGACAGGGGACGCGAAAAACTGTTTTTT.

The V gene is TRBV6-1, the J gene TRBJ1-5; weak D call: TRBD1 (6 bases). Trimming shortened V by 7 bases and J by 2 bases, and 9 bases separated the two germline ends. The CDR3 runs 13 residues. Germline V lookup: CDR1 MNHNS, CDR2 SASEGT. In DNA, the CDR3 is TGTGCCAGCAACCCAGGGGGCAATCAGCCCCAGCATTTT. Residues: CASNPGGNQPQHF.

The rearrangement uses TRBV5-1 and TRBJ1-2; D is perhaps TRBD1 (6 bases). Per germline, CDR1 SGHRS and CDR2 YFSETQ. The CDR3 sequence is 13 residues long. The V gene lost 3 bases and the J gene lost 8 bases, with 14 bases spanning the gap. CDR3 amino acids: CASSWGQGEGYTF. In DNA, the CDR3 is TGCGCCAGCAGCTGGGGGCAGGGCGAGGGCTACACCTTC.

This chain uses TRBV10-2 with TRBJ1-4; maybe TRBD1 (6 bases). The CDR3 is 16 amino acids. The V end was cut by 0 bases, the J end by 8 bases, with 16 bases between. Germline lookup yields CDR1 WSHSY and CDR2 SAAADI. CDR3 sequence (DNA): TGCGCCAGCAGTGAGTCGGGGACAACCCGGCGAGAAAAACTGTTTTTT. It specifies CASSESGTTRREKLFF.

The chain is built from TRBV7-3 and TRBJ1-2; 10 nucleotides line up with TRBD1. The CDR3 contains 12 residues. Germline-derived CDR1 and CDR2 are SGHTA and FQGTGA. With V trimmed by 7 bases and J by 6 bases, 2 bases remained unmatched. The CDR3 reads CASNGTGDGYTF. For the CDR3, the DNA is TGTGCCAGCAATGGGACAGGGGATGGCTACACCTTC.

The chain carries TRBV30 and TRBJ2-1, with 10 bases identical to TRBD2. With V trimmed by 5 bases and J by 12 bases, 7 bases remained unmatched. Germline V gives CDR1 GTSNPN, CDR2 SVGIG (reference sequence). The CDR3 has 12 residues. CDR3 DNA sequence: TGTGCCTGGGCCGGGACTAGCGATCTGCAGTTCTTC. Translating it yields CAWAGTSDLQFF. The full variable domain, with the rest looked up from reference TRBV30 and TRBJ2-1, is SQTIHQWPATLVQPVGSPLSLECTVEGTSNPNLYWYRQAAGRGLQLLFYSVGIGQISSEVPQNLSASRPQDRQFILSSKKLLLSDSGFYLCAWAGTSDLQFFGPGTRLTVL.

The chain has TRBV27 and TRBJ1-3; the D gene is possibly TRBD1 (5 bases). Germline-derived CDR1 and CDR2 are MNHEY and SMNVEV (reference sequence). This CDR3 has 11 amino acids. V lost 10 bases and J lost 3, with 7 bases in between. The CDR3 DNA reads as TGTGCCACAGGGTTTGGAAACACCATATATTTT. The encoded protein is CATGFGNTIYF.

The CDR3 sequence is CASKEQPYSYEQYF. The CDR3 DNA reads TGTGCCAGTAAAGAACAGCCCTACTCCTACGAGCAGTACTTC. This sequence joins TRBV19 and TRBJ2-7, with D hard to call. In germline, CDR1 is LNHDA, CDR2 SQIVND (reference sequence). The CDR3 runs 14 residues. With 7 bases removed from V and 0 bases from J, the gap between germline ends came to 13 bases.

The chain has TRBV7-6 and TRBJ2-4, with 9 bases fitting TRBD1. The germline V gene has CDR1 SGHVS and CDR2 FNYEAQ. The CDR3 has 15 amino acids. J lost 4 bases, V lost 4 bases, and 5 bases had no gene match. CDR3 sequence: CASSSTDRGKNIQYF. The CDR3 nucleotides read TGTGCCAGCAGCTCCACGGACAGGGGTAAAAACATTCAGTACTTC.

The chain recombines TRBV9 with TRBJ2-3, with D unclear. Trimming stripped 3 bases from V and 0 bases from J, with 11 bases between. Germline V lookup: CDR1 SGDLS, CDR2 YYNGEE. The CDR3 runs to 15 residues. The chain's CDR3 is CASSGRSVSTDTQYF. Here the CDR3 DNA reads TGTGCCAGCAGCGGTAGATCGGTTAGCACAGATACGCAGTATTTT.

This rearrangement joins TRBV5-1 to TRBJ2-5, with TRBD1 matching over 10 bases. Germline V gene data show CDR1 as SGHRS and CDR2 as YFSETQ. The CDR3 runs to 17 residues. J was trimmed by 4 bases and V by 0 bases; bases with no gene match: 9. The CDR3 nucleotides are TGCGCCAGCAGCTTGGTACTCGGGACAGGGGTACGAGAGACCCAGTACTTC. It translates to CASSLVLGTGVRETQYF. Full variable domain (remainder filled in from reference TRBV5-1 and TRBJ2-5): KAGVTQTPRYLIKTRGQQVTLSCSPISGHRSVSWYQQTPGQGLQFLFEYFSETQRNKGNFPGRFSGRQFSNSRSEMNVSTLELGDSALYLCASSLVLGTGVRETQYFGPGTRLLVL.

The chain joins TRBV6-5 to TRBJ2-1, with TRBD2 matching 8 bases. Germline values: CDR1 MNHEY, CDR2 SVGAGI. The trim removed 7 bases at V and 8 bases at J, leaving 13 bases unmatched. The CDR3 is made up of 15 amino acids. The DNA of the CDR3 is TGTGCCAGCACCCCGGGACTAGTGGGGGGCGATGAGCAGTTCTTC. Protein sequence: CASTPGLVGGDEQFF.

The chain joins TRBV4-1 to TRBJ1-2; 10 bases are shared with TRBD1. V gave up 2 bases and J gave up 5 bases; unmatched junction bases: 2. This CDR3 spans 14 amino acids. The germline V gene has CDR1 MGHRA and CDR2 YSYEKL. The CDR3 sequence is CASSQPGQGYGYTF. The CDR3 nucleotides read TGCGCCAGCAGCCAACCGGGACAGGGGTATGGCTACACCTTC.

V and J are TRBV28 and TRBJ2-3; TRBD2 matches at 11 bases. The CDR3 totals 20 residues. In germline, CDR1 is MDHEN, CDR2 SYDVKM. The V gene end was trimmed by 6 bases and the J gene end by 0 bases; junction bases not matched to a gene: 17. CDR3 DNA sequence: TGTGCCAGCAGCCCCCCTGGCGGACTAGCGGGTGCCCTTAGCACAGATACGCAGTATTTT. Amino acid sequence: CASSPPGGLAGALSTDTQYF.

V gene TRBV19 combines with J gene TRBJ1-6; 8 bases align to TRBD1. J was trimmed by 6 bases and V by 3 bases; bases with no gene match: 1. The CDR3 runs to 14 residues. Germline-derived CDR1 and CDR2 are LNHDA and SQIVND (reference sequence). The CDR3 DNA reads TGTGCCAGTAGTATCGGACAGGGTAATTCACCCCTCCACTTT. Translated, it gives CASSIGQGNSPLHF.

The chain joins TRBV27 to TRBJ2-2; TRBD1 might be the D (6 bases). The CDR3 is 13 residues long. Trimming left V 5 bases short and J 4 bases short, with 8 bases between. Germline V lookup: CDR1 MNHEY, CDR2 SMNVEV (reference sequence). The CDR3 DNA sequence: TGTGCCAGCAGTACAGGGTTCACCGGGGAGCTGTTTTTT. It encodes CASSTGFTGELFF.

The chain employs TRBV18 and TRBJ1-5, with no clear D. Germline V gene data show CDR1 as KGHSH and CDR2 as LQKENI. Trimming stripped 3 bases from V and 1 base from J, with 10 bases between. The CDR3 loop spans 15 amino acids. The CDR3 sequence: CASSPGVPSNQPQHF. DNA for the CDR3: TGTGCCAGCTCACCCGGGGTCCCAAGCAATCAGCCCCAGCATTTT.

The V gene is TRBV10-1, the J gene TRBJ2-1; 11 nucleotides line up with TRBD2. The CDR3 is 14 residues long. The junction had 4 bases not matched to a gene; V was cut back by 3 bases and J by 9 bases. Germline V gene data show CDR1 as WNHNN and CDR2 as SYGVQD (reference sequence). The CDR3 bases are TGCGCCAGCAGTGATAGCGGGAGGGCCAGTGAGCAGTTCTTC. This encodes CASSDSGRASEQFF.